Here is one TCR beta chain with its context. The data stem from a study of blood T cell repertoires in COVID-19. Study summary: There were acute and convalescent COVID-19 samples, and they came from the United States, Italy and Spain. The cDNA or gDNA used as material had been derived from T cells, B-cell-depleted T cells, or PBMCs.

The J segment lost 10 bases and the V segment lost 2 bases, leaving 8 bases of the junction unmatched. CDR1 is SGDLS, CDR2 YYNGEE, per germline. This CDR3 has 15 residues. A Seattle source enrolled patients during active infection and followed them longitudinally. Original data processing: From reference gene primer amplification, estimates of nucleated cell counts were derived. Clones were read by immunoSEQ multiplex PCR, and TCRdb kept only the in-frame ones, dropping some. The V and J calls and clone size were taken over from that table, and D and trimming were inferred from the DNA. The sample lists 300,000 to 400,000 clones, roughly nine tenths occurring once.

Sequencing was performed on peripheral blood. The receptor's source is a woman aged 25 to 39 with COVID-19, enrolled during active disease. This chain joins TRBV9 and TRBJ1-6, with TRBD1 matching over 8 bases. CDR3 sequence reads: CASSVRTGQGSPLHF. CDR3 DNA: TGTGCCAGCAGCGTCCGGACAGGGCAAGGGTCACCCCTCCACTTT. Variable domain in full (rest from reference TRBV9 and TRBJ1-6): DSGVTQTPKHLITATGQRVTLRCSPRSGDLSVYWYQQSLDQGLQFLIQYYNGEERAKGNILERFSAQQFPDLHSELNLSSLELGDSALYFCASSVRTGQGSPLHFGNGTRLTVT.